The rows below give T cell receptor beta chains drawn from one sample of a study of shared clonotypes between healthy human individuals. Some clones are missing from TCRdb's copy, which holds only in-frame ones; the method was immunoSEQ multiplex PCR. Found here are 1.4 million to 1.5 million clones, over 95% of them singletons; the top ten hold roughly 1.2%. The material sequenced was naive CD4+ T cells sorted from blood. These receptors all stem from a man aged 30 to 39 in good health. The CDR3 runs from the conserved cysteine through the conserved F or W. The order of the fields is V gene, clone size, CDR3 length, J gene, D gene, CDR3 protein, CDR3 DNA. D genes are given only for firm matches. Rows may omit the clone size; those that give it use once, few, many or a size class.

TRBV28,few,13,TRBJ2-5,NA,CASSLRTQETQYF,TGTGCCAGCAGTTTAAGGACGCAAGAGACCCAGTACTTC
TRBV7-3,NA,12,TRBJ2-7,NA,CASSPPFGEQYF,TGTGCCAGCAGCCCCCCTTTCGGCGAGCAGTACTTC
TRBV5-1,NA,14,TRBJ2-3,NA,CASSGRTEPHTQYF,TGCGCCAGCAGCGGACGGACAGAACCCCACACGCAGTATTTT
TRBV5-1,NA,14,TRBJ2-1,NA,CASSFGGSYNEQFF,TGCGCCAGCAGCTTCGGGGGCAGCTACAATGAGCAGTTCTTC
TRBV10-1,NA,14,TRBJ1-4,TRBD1,CASSGTASGEKLFF,TGCGCCAGCAGCGGGACAGCGTCGGGTGAAAAACTGTTTTTT
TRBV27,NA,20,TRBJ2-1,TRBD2,CASSSTGTSGSKSSYNEQFF,TGTGCCAGCAGTTCAACGGGGACTAGCGGGAGTAAGAGCTCCTACAATGAGCAGTTCTTC
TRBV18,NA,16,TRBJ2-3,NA,CASSPPGRSSTDTQYF,TGTGCCAGCTCACCACCGGGCCGGTCTAGCACAGATACGCAGTATTTT
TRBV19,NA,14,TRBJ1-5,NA,CASSTRVSNQPQHF,TGTGCCAGTAGTACCAGGGTTAGCAATCAGCCCCAGCATTTT
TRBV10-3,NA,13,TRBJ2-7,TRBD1,CAISEFPDRLGDF,TGTGCCATCAGTGAGTTTCCGGACAGGTTAGGGGACTTC
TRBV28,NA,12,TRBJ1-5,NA,CASRLPPQPQHF,TGTGCCAGCAGGCTCCCCCCTCAGCCCCAGCATTTT
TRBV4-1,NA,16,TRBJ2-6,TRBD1,CASSHAGGAGANVLTF,TGCGCCAGCAGCCATGCAGGGGGCGCTGGGGCCAACGTCCTGACTTTC
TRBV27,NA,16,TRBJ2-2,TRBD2,CASSLLAGGQTGELFF,TGTGCCAGCAGTTTATTAGCGGGAGGGCAGACCGGGGAGCTGTTTTTT
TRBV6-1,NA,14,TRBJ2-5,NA,CASSGILGGETQYF,TGTGCCAGCAGTGGGATACTTGGGGGGGAGACCCAGTACTTC
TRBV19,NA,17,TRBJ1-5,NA,CASSERGMGGPNQPQHF,TGTGCCAGTAGTGAACGAGGGATGGGAGGCCCCAATCAGCCCCAGCATTTT
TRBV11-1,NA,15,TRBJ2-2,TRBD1,CASSSLGGGTGELFF,TGTGCCAGCAGCTCCTTAGGGGGCGGCACCGGGGAGCTGTTTTTT
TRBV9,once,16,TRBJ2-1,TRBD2,CASSPLGTSLGYEQFF,TGTGCCAGCAGCCCCCTAGGGACTAGTCTGGGCTATGAGCAGTTCTTC
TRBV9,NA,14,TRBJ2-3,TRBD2,CASSVLAGTDTQYF,TGTGCCAGCAGCGTGCTAGCGGGAACAGATACGCAGTATTTT
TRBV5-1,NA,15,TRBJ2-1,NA,CASSPNRVGNNEQFF,TGCGCCAGCAGCCCGAACAGGGTTGGGAACAATGAGCAGTTCTTC
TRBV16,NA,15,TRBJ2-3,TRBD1,CASSQADRGPDTQYF,TGTGCCAGCAGCCAAGCCGACAGGGGGCCAGATACGCAGTATTTT
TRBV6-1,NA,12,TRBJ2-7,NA,CASNQGPYEQYF,TGTGCCAGCAATCAAGGGCCCTACGAGCAGTACTTC
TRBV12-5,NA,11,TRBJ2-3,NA,CASGVTDTQYF,TGTGCTAGTGGTGTTACAGATACGCAGTATTTT
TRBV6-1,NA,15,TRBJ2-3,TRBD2,CASSDLQRGTDTQYF,TGTGCCAGCAGTGACCTGCAGCGGGGGACAGATACGCAGTATTTT
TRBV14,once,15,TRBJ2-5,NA,CASNPYGGLVETQYF,TGTGCCAGCAACCCATACGGGGGTTTGGTAGAGACCCAGTACTTC
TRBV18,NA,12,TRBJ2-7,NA,CASSPSSYEQYF,TGTGCCAGCTCCCCTTCCTCCTACGAGCAGTACTTC
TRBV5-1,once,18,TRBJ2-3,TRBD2,CATSSGTSHPTRTDTQYF,TGCGCCACCTCGTCCGGGACTAGCCACCCAACCCGTACAGATACGCAGTATTTT
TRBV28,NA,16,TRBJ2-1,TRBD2,CASSSQAGIIYNEQFF,TGTGCCAGCAGTTCCCAAGCGGGAATTATCTACAATGAGCAGTTCTTC
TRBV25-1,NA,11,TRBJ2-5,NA,CASSEKETQYF,TGTGCCAGCAGTGAAAAGGAGACCCAGTACTTC
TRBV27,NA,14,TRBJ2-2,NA,CASSLPHGTGELFF,TGTGCCAGCAGTTTACCGCATGGCACCGGGGAGCTGTTTTTT
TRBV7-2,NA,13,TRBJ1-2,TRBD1,CASSGQGGYGYTF,TGTGCCAGCAGCGGACAGGGGGGCTATGGCTACACCTTC
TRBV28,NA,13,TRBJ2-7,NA,CASSSLVVDEQYF,TGTGCCAGCAGTTCCCTGGTGGTGGACGAGCAGTACTTC
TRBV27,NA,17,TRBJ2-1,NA,CASSLLVRLGKGNEQFF,TGTGCCAGCAGTTTATTGGTCCGGCTGGGGAAGGGCAATGAGCAGTTCTTC
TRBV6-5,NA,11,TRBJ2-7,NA,CANDQSYEQYF,TGTGCCAACGACCAGTCTTACGAGCAGTACTTC
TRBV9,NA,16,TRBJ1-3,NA,CASSGQLQGRGNTIYF,TGTGCCAGCAGCGGACAGCTACAGGGTCGTGGAAACACCATATATTTT
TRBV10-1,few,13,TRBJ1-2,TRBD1,CASSPDRDYGYTF,TGCGCCAGCAGTCCGGACAGGGACTATGGCTACACCTTC
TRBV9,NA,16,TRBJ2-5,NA,CASSVVGGGLGETQYF,TGTGCCAGCAGCGTAGTTGGCGGAGGGCTTGGGGAGACCCAGTACTTC
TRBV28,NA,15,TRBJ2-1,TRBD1,CASSSPGTDKSEQFF,TGTGCCAGCAGTTCCCCCGGGACAGATAAGTCTGAGCAGTTCTTC
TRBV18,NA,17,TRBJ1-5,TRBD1,CASSLGQGGASNQPQHF,TGTGCCAGCTCACTGGGACAGGGGGGAGCTAGCAATCAGCCCCAGCATTTT
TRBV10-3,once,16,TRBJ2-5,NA,CAISESGRGIQETQYF,TGTGCCATCAGTGAGTCTGGTAGGGGGATACAGGAGACCCAGTACTTC
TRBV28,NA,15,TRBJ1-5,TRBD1,CASRRQGALNQPQHF,TGTGCCAGCAGGAGACAGGGGGCCCTCAATCAGCCCCAGCATTTT
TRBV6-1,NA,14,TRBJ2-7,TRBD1,CASNPGQGPYEQYF,TGTGCCAGCAATCCGGGACAGGGACCCTACGAGCAGTACTTC
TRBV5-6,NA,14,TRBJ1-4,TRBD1,CLDPGQGQNEKLFF,TGTCTAGACCCAGGACAGGGGCAAAATGAAAAACTGTTTTTT
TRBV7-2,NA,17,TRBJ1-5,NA,CASSSTRGAGRNQPQHF,TGTGCCAGCAGCTCCACTCGGGGGGCGGGGCGAAATCAGCCCCAGCATTTT